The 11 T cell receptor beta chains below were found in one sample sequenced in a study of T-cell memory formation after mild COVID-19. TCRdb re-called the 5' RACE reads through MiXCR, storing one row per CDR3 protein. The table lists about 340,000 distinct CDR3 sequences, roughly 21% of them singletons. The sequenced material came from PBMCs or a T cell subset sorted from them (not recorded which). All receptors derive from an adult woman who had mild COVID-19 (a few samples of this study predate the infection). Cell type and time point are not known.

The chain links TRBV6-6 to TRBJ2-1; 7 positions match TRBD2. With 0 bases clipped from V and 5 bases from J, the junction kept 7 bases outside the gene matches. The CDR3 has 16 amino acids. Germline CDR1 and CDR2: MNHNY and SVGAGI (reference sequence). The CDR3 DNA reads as TGTGCCAGCAGTTACTCGGCTCGCGGGAGAAACAATGAGCAGTTCTTC. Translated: CASSYSARGRNNEQFF.

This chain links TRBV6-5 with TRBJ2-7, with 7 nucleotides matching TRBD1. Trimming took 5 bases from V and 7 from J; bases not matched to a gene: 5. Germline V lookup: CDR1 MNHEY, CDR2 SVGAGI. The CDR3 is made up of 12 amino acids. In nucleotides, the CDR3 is TGTGCCAGCAGTATCCACAGGGGAGAGCAGTACTTC. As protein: CASSIHRGEQYF.

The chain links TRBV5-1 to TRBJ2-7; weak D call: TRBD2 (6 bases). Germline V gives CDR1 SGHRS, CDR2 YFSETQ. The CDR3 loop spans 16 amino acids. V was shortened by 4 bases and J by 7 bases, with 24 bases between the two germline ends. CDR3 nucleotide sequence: TGCGCCAGCAGCCCCGTCCTAGTGGGACGGGAGAGGGAGCAGTACTTC. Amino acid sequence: CASSPVLVGREREQYF.

Here the CDR3 reads CASSIWTGLTGELFF. The DNA of the CDR3 is TGTGCCAGCAGTATATGGACAGGTCTTACCGGGGAGCTGTTTTTT. V usage is TRBV27 and J usage is TRBJ2-2, with TRBD1 matching 7 bases. With V trimmed by 5 bases and J by 5 bases, 8 bases remained unmatched. The germline V gene has CDR1 MNHEY and CDR2 SMNVEV (reference sequence). CDR3 length: 15 residues.

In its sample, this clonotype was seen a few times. The CDR3 bases are TGTGCCAGCGCTAGGCGGTCAAACCAAGAGACCCAGTACTTC. Translating it yields CASARRSNQETQYF. V usage is TRBV6-5 and J usage is TRBJ2-5; D remains ambiguous. Germline-derived CDR1 and CDR2 are MNHEY and SVGAGI. The V end was cut by 8 bases, the J end by 0 bases, with 13 bases between. The CDR3 extends over 14 amino acids.

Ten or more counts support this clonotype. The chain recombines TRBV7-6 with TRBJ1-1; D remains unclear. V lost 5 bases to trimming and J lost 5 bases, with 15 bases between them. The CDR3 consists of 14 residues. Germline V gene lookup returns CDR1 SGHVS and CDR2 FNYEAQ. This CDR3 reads CASSQMTSGTEAFF. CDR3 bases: TGTGCCAGCAGCCAAATGACATCGGGGACTGAAGCTTTCTTT.

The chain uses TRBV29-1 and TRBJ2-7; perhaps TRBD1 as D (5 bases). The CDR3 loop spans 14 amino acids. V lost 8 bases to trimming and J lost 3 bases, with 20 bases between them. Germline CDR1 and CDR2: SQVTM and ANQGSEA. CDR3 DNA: TGCAGCCAAGCTGGGGCTAGGAAGGGCTACGAGCAGTACTTC. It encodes CSQAGARKGYEQYF.

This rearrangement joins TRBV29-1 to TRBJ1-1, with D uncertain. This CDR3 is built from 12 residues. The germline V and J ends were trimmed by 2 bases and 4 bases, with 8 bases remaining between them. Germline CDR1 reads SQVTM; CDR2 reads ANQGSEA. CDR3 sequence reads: CSVEFGSTEAFF. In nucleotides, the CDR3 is TGCAGCGTTGAATTTGGGAGCACTGAAGCTTTCTTT.

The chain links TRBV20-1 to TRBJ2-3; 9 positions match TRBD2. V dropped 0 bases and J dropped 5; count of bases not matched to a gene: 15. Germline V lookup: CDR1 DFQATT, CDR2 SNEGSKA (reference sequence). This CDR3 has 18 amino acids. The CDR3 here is CSARDWGRLAERGDTQYF. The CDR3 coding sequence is TGCAGTGCTAGAGATTGGGGGCGACTAGCGGAAAGGGGAGATACGCAGTATTTT.

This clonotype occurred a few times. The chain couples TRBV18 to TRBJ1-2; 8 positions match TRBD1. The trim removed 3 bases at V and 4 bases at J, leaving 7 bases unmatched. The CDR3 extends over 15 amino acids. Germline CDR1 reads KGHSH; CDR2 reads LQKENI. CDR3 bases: TGTGCCAGCTCACCGGACGGTGGGACAGGCTATGGCTACACCTTC. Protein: CASSPDGGTGYGYTF.

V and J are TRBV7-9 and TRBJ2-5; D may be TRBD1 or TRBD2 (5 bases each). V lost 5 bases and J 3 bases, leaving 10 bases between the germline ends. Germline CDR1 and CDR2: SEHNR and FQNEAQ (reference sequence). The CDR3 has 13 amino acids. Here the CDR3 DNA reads TGTGCCAGCAGCCTCTGGGGGAAAGAGACCCAGTACTTC. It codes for CASSLWGKETQYF.